This is a list of T cell receptor beta chains from one sample in a study of blood T cells in healthy people across ages. MiXCR, applied by TCRdb to the 5' RACE reads, yields one record per CDR3 protein. Of 1.5 million to 2 million distinct CDR3 sequences detected, roughly 32% appear once; the ten largest clones hold approximately 11%. Sequenced: blood. The receptor source for this set is a woman aged 25 to 39 in good health. CDR3s include the opening cysteine and the closing phenylalanine or tryptophan. Fields, in order: CDR3 length, clone size, V gene, J gene, D gene, CDR3 DNA, CDR3 protein. D genes are given only for firm matches. Expanded clones get a size class; other rows say once, few or many, or leave the size out.

len: 14; abundance: once; v_gene: TRBV7-6; j_gene: TRBJ2-7; d_gene: NA; CDR3nt: TGTGCCAGCAGCAAGACTATGGATTCCTACGAGCATTACTTC; CDR3aa: CASSKTMDSYEHYF
len: 15; abundance: NA; v_gene: TRBV11-2; j_gene: TRBJ2-3; d_gene: TRBD2; CDR3nt: TGTGCCAGCAGCTTCACTAGCGGGAGGGTAGATACGCAGTATTTT; CDR3aa: CASSFTSGRVDTQYF
len: 14; abundance: few; v_gene: TRBV2; j_gene: TRBJ2-7; d_gene: TRBD2; CDR3nt: TGTGCCAGCAGTGGGGCGGGAGAATGGTACGAGCAGTACTTC; CDR3aa: CASSGAGEWYEQYF
len: 14; abundance: few; v_gene: TRBV7-2; j_gene: TRBJ2-7; d_gene: TRBD2; CDR3nt: TGTGCCAGCAGCTCGGCCGGGGGAGGGGTCGAGCAGTACTTC; CDR3aa: CASSSAGGGVEQYF
len: 17; abundance: NA; v_gene: TRBV20-1; j_gene: TRBJ2-7; d_gene: TRBD1; CDR3nt: TGCAGTGCTAGACCTAGCGGCGGGACAGGGGGGTTGCACGAGCAGTACTTC; CDR3aa: CSARPSGGTGGLHEQYF
len: 14; abundance: NA; v_gene: TRBV9; j_gene: TRBJ1-1; d_gene: NA; CDR3nt: TGTGCCAGCAGCGTATTATCGGGGGGCCGTGAAGCTTTCTTT; CDR3aa: CASSVLSGGREAFF
len: 15; abundance: few; v_gene: TRBV4-2; j_gene: TRBJ2-1; d_gene: TRBD2; CDR3nt: TGTGCCAGCAGCCAAGATCGGGGGGGATACAATGAGCAGTTCTTC; CDR3aa: CASSQDRGGYNEQFF
len: 14; abundance: few; v_gene: TRBV10-3; j_gene: TRBJ2-2; d_gene: NA; CDR3nt: TGTGCCATCAGTGAGGTCCAGGGCACCGGGGAGCTGTTTTTT; CDR3aa: CAISEVQGTGELFF
len: 15; abundance: NA; v_gene: TRBV4-1; j_gene: TRBJ1-1; d_gene: NA; CDR3nt: TGCGCCAGCAGCCGTGGCCGGGTTTCGAACACTGAAGCTTTCTTT; CDR3aa: CASSRGRVSNTEAFF
len: 16; abundance: few; v_gene: TRBV29-1; j_gene: TRBJ1-2; d_gene: TRBD1; CDR3nt: TGCAGCGTTTACTTTTACAGGGGGATAGTTAACTATGGCTACACCTTC; CDR3aa: CSVYFYRGIVNYGYTF
len: 13; abundance: many; v_gene: TRBV29-1; j_gene: TRBJ2-1; d_gene: TRBD2; CDR3nt: TGCAGCGTTGCAGGACTAGCGGGGAGTGAGCAGTTCTTC; CDR3aa: CSVAGLAGSEQFF
len: 16; abundance: NA; v_gene: TRBV4-1; j_gene: TRBJ2-7; d_gene: TRBD1; CDR3nt: TGCGTCAGCAGCCGAGATCCGGGACAGGGATCCTACGAGCAGTACTTC; CDR3aa: CVSSRDPGQGSYEQYF
len: 15; abundance: NA; v_gene: TRBV5-1; j_gene: TRBJ2-1; d_gene: NA; CDR3nt: TGCGCCAGCAGAGCAACCGGGACCATCCCCAATGAGCAGTTCTTC; CDR3aa: CASRATGTIPNEQFF
len: 10; abundance: few; v_gene: TRBV20-1; j_gene: TRBJ1-1; d_gene: NA; CDR3nt: TGTCTCGACGGTAACACTGAAGCTTTCTTT; CDR3aa: CLDGNTEAFF
len: 16; abundance: NA; v_gene: TRBV18; j_gene: TRBJ2-6; d_gene: NA; CDR3nt: TGTGCCAGCGTCCCGGGACGGTTCTCTGGGGCCAACGTCCTGACTTTC; CDR3aa: CASVPGRFSGANVLTF
len: 17; abundance: NA; v_gene: TRBV6-6; j_gene: TRBJ2-1; d_gene: TRBD2; CDR3nt: TGTGCCAGCAGTTCCGGGACTAGCGGGAGGACCCACAATGAGCAGTTCTTC; CDR3aa: CASSSGTSGRTHNEQFF
len: 14; abundance: NA; v_gene: TRBV7-6; j_gene: TRBJ2-5; d_gene: NA; CDR3nt: TGTGCCAGCAGCTCGGGGCCCCGAGAGGAGACCCAGTACTTC; CDR3aa: CASSSGPREETQYF
len: 16; abundance: many; v_gene: TRBV15; j_gene: TRBJ2-7; d_gene: NA; CDR3nt: TGTGCCACCAGCAGAGATCGGGCGGGGATGGCTTACGAGCAGTACTTC; CDR3aa: CATSRDRAGMAYEQYF
len: 16; abundance: NA; v_gene: TRBV6-5; j_gene: TRBJ1-1; d_gene: NA; CDR3nt: TGTGCCAGCAGGTGGCAGGGAATTGGAGAAAACACTGAAGCTTTCTTT; CDR3aa: CASRWQGIGENTEAFF
len: 18; abundance: few; v_gene: TRBV18; j_gene: TRBJ1-5; d_gene: TRBD1; CDR3nt: TGTGCCAGCTCACCGAGGCAGGGGGCCGATTTTAGCAATCAGCCCCAGCATTTT; CDR3aa: CASSPRQGADFSNQPQHF
len: 13; abundance: few; v_gene: TRBV6-6; j_gene: TRBJ2-3; d_gene: NA; CDR3nt: TGTGCCAGCAGTTATCGGAGTTCAGATACGCAGTATTTT; CDR3aa: CASSYRSSDTQYF
len: 15; abundance: few; v_gene: TRBV20-1; j_gene: TRBJ1-2; d_gene: TRBD1; CDR3nt: TGCAGTGCTAGAGACCCCCTGGACAGGGATGCTGGCTACACCTTC; CDR3aa: CSARDPLDRDAGYTF
len: 15; abundance: NA; v_gene: TRBV11-2; j_gene: TRBJ2-3; d_gene: TRBD2; CDR3nt: TGTGCCAGCAGCAACGAGCGGGGGGGTGCAGATACGCAGTATTTT; CDR3aa: CASSNERGGADTQYF
len: 14; abundance: many; v_gene: TRBV20-1; j_gene: TRBJ2-1; d_gene: TRBD1; CDR3nt: TGCAGTGCTAGCTTGACAGGGGCCAAGAATGAGCAGTTCTTC; CDR3aa: CSASLTGAKNEQFF
len: 16; abundance: few; v_gene: TRBV20-1; j_gene: TRBJ1-2; d_gene: TRBD1; CDR3nt: TGCAGTGCTAGAGGGCCTGCGGGACAGAGGAACTATGGCTACACCTTC; CDR3aa: CSARGPAGQRNYGYTF
len: 14; abundance: NA; v_gene: TRBV30; j_gene: TRBJ2-1; d_gene: NA; CDR3nt: TGTGCCTGGAGTGGAACCCCCGGGGTTGTTGAGCAGTTCTTC; CDR3aa: CAWSGTPGVVEQFF
len: 13; abundance: few; v_gene: TRBV5-5; j_gene: TRBJ1-6; d_gene: NA; CDR3nt: TGTGCCAGCAGCTTGGTCTCGGGTTCACCCCTCCACTTT; CDR3aa: CASSLVSGSPLHF